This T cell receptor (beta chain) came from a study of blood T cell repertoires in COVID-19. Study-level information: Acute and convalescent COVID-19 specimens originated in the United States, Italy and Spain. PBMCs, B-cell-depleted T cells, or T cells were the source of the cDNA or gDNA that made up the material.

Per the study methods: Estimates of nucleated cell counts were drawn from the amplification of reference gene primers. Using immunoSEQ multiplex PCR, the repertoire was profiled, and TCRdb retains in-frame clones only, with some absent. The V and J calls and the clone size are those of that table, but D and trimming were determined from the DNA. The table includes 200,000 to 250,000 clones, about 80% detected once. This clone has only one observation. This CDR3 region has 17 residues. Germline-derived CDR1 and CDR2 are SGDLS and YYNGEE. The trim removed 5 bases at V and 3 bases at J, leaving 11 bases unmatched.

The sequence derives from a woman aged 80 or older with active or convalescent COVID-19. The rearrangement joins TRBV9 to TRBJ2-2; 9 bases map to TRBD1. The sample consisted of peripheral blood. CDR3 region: CASREDRGNVYTGELFF. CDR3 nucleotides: TGTGCCAGCAGGGAAGACAGGGGGAACGTTTACACCGGGGAGCTGTTTTTT.